These T cell receptor beta chains were read from a single sample in a study of blood T cells in healthy people across ages. TCRdb independently ran MiXCR on the 5' RACE reads; one entry per CDR3 protein. The data show 1.5 million to 2 million distinct CDR3 sequences, roughly two fifths seen once. What was sequenced was blood. Receptor source: a human donor in good health. The CDR3 runs from the conserved cysteine through the conserved F or W. Fields, in order: V gene, J gene, CDR3 protein.

v_gene: TRBV11-2; j_gene: TRBJ1-2; CDR3aa: CASSLARDSGYTF
v_gene: TRBV12-3/TRBV12-4; j_gene: TRBJ2-1; CDR3aa: CASKEVSYNEQFF
v_gene: TRBV15; j_gene: TRBJ2-4; CDR3aa: CATSRGQGGYIQYF
v_gene: TRBV2; j_gene: TRBJ1-2; CDR3aa: CASFDRTGAGGYTF
v_gene: TRBV7-2; j_gene: TRBJ2-7; CDR3aa: CASSPAGLAGEQYF
v_gene: TRBV7-2; j_gene: TRBJ2-1; CDR3aa: CASSSGLAGGYPSSYNEQFF
v_gene: TRBV27; j_gene: TRBJ2-7; CDR3aa: CASSRLVGYEQYF
v_gene: TRBV5-1; j_gene: TRBJ2-5; CDR3aa: CASSLWRGRYGETQYF
v_gene: TRBV7-2; j_gene: TRBJ1-1; CDR3aa: CASRGLRNTEAFF
v_gene: TRBV7-8; j_gene: TRBJ2-2; CDR3aa: CASSLDGRANGELFF
v_gene: TRBV27; j_gene: TRBJ1-1; CDR3aa: CASHPTRVLSTEAFF
v_gene: TRBV6-5; j_gene: TRBJ2-5; CDR3aa: CASSYFGTGGETQYF
v_gene: TRBV29-1; j_gene: TRBJ2-5; CDR3aa: CSVGFAAQETQYF
v_gene: TRBV7-3; j_gene: -; CDR3aa: CASSLSASGGAWTTYEQYF
v_gene: TRBV20-1; j_gene: TRBJ2-5; CDR3aa: CSARPPGRSGETQYF
v_gene: TRBV12-3/TRBV12-4; j_gene: TRBJ2-3; CDR3aa: CASRKGARTDTQYF
v_gene: TRBV29-1; j_gene: TRBJ2-5; CDR3aa: CSVSRTGDKTQYF
v_gene: TRBV20-1; j_gene: TRBJ2-6; CDR3aa: CSALGRGSGANVLTF
v_gene: TRBV5-6; j_gene: TRBJ2-5; CDR3aa: CASSTGTSGGLQETQYF
v_gene: TRBV5-1; j_gene: TRBJ1-1; CDR3aa: CASSLEVQGATPNTEAFF
v_gene: TRBV12-3/TRBV12-4; j_gene: TRBJ2-5; CDR3aa: CASSLGVRGSQYF
v_gene: TRBV20-1; j_gene: TRBJ1-5; CDR3aa: CSARGQALNQPQHF
v_gene: TRBV7-2; j_gene: TRBJ2-5; CDR3aa: CASSSQGVLETQYF
v_gene: TRBV20-1; j_gene: TRBJ2-1; CDR3aa: CSARVRGTTNEQFF
v_gene: TRBV4-3; j_gene: TRBJ2-5; CDR3aa: CASSQELYETQYF
v_gene: TRBV7-2; j_gene: TRBJ2-7; CDR3aa: CASSLRRGSTYEQYF
v_gene: TRBV30; j_gene: TRBJ2-3; CDR3aa: CAWSLGGDTQYF
v_gene: TRBV15; j_gene: TRBJ1-2; CDR3aa: CATSRDVSNYGYTF
v_gene: TRBV11-3; j_gene: TRBJ2-1; CDR3aa: CASSTGPPGAFNEQFF
v_gene: TRBV10-3; j_gene: TRBJ2-3; CDR3aa: CAISESGLAGPGDTQYF
v_gene: TRBV20-1; j_gene: TRBJ2-3; CDR3aa: CSALGQGYYTDTQYF
v_gene: TRBV6-5; j_gene: TRBJ2-7; CDR3aa: CASSATGVFYEQYF
v_gene: TRBV20-1; j_gene: TRBJ1-1; CDR3aa: CSARDEGSTEAFF
v_gene: TRBV29-1; j_gene: TRBJ2-7; CDR3aa: CSVSVGGHEQYF
v_gene: TRBV20-1; j_gene: TRBJ2-3; CDR3aa: CSATGHFSTDTQYF
v_gene: TRBV29-1; j_gene: TRBJ2-7; CDR3aa: CSAGETKRNRGYEQYF
v_gene: TRBV7-9; j_gene: TRBJ1-6; CDR3aa: CASSCGLLDSPLHF
v_gene: TRBV25-1; j_gene: TRBJ1-2; CDR3aa: CASSELGIKGVDGYTF
v_gene: TRBV20-1; j_gene: TRBJ2-1; CDR3aa: CSAADSADYNEQFF
v_gene: TRBV6-2/TRBV6-3; j_gene: TRBJ1-5; CDR3aa: CATKEGGSNQPQHF
v_gene: TRBV29-1; j_gene: TRBJ2-3; CDR3aa: CSVHGPVDTPYF
v_gene: TRBV6-2/TRBV6-3; j_gene: TRBJ2-5; CDR3aa: CASSHDYQETQYF
v_gene: TRBV5-1; j_gene: TRBJ2-1; CDR3aa: CASTTGTSGFNEQFF
v_gene: TRBV5-1; j_gene: TRBJ2-1; CDR3aa: CASSLVPGTAYNEQFF
v_gene: TRBV2; j_gene: TRBJ2-3; CDR3aa: CARGGKDTQYF
v_gene: TRBV6-5; j_gene: -; CDR3aa: CASSLGLAGGPTSYEQYF
v_gene: TRBV7-6; j_gene: TRBJ2-1; CDR3aa: CASSLGRGDYNEQFF
v_gene: TRBV12-5; j_gene: TRBJ1-2; CDR3aa: CASGLGVGYGYTF
v_gene: TRBV12-3/TRBV12-4; j_gene: TRBJ2-1; CDR3aa: CASSLNEQFF
v_gene: TRBV7-9; j_gene: TRBJ2-7; CDR3aa: CASSWTGQSYEQYF